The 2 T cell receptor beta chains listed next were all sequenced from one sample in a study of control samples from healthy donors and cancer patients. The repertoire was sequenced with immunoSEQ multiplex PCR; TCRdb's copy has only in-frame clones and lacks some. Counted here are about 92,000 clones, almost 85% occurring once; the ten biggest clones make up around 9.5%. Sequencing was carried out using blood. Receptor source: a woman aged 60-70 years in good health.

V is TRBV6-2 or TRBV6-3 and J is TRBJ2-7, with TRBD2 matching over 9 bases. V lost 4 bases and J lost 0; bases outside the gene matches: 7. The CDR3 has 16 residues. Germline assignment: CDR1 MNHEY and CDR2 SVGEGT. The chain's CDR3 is CASSLSGGLSSYEQYF. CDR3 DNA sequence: TGTGCCAGCAGTTTGAGCGGGGGGTTATCCTCCTACGAGCAGTACTTC.

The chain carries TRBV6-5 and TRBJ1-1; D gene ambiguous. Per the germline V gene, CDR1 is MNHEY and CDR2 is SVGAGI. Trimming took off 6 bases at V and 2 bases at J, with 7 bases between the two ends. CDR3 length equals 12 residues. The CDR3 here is CASRWRNTEAFF. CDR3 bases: TGTGCCAGCAGGTGGAGAAACACTGAAGCTTTCTTT.